This T cell receptor beta chain appears in the sequencing data of a study of T cell clonality in common variable immunodeficiency. The repertoire was sequenced with immunoSEQ multiplex PCR; TCRdb's copy has only in-frame clones and lacks some. Recorded here are roughly 50,000 clones, none singletons. V dropped 0 bases and J dropped 8 bases, with 17 bases sitting between them. Germline V gene sequence: CDR1 DFQATT, CDR2 SNEGSKA (reference sequence). This CDR3 spans 16 amino acids. This clone was counted ten times or more. Its target is not known. The sequenced fragment ends 3 residues before the CDR3 boundary, so the rest is inferred from the germline J gene. General study results and limits: Fewer TCRbeta clones were shared among CVID subjects than controls.

This chain uses TRBV20-1 with TRBJ1-6; D may be TRBD1 (5 bases). This receptor was obtained from a person aged 18-69 years in good health. Sequenced material: peripheral blood mononuclear cells. CDR3: CSARDGGARGDSPLHF. CDR3 DNA, as far as it was read: TGCAGTGCTAGAGATGGCGGGGCCCGTGGGGATTCACCC.